This entry features one T cell receptor (beta chain) sequence. This CDR3 has 14 residues. The V and J ends lost 2 bases and 2 bases respectively, with 9 bases between them. Germline CDR1 is SGHTA and CDR2 is FQGTGA. The data were obtained in a study of cytomegalovirus exposure and HLA in healthy donors. Assay used: immunoSEQ multiplex PCR; TCRdb lists only in-frame clones, some missing. This sample has over 100,000 clones; over 85% occur once, and the top ten carry around 3.5%. The chain uses TRBV7-3 and TRBJ1-1; D may be TRBD1 (5 bases). This TCR came from a man between 25 and 39 years old in good health and CMV-seronegative. The sequenced sample consisted of PBMCs. CDR3 sequence: CASSLLGTNTEAFF. The CDR3 DNA reads as TGTGCCAGCAGCTTATTAGGGACTAACACTGAAGCTTTCTTT.